The rows below give T cell receptor beta chains drawn from one sample of a study of CD8 T cells in ankylosing spondylitis. A single record per CDR3 protein comes from TCRdb applying MiXCR to the 5' RACE reads. The table includes some 840,000 distinct CDR3 sequences, 10% to 15% detected once. The sample was blood, either unsorted or a sorted T cell fraction (not recorded which). These receptors were taken from a male donor with ankylosing spondylitis. The CDR3 runs from the conserved cysteine through the conserved F or W. Each record gives: D gene, clone size, J gene, V gene, CDR3 protein, CDR3 DNA. The D gene is left open where the match is weak. Size is omitted from some rows. Given values are once, few, many or a class for expanded clones.

d_call: NA; clone_size: few; j_call: TRBJ2-7; v_call: TRBV10-3; cdr3_aa: CAISPGAWGEQYF; cdr3_nt: TGTGCCATCAGCCCGGGGGCCTGGGGCGAGCAGTACTTC
d_call: NA; clone_size: NA; j_call: TRBJ2-1; v_call: TRBV7-2; cdr3_aa: CASSQTGGEQFF; cdr3_nt: TGTGCCAGCAGCCAGACAGGCGGTGAGCAGTTCTTC
d_call: NA; clone_size: few; j_call: TRBJ2-1; v_call: TRBV7-2; cdr3_aa: CASSLARLQYNEQFF; cdr3_nt: TGTGCCAGCAGCTTAGCACGTCTACAATACAATGAGCAGTTCTTC
d_call: TRBD1; clone_size: NA; j_call: TRBJ2-1; v_call: TRBV24-1; cdr3_aa: CATSDLQGAKDNEQFF; cdr3_nt: TGTGCCACCAGTGATCTACAGGGGGCGAAGGACAATGAGCAGTTCTTC
d_call: TRBD2; clone_size: few; j_call: TRBJ2-5; v_call: TRBV9; cdr3_aa: CASSVGIAGGEETQYF; cdr3_nt: TGTGCCAGCAGCGTAGGGATAGCGGGGGGGGAGGAGACCCAGTACTTC
d_call: NA; clone_size: few; j_call: TRBJ1-6; v_call: TRBV4-3; cdr3_aa: CASSQALHPPLHF; cdr3_nt: TGCGCCAGCAGCCAAGCTTTACACCCACCCCTCCACTTT
d_call: NA; clone_size: few; j_call: TRBJ2-5; v_call: TRBV20-1; cdr3_aa: CSALKPVSRETQYF; cdr3_nt: TGCAGTGCTCTGAAACCAGTTTCCAGGGAGACCCAGTACTTC
d_call: NA; clone_size: few; j_call: TRBJ1-1; v_call: TRBV24-1; cdr3_aa: CAIRMGHPNTEAFF; cdr3_nt: TGTGCCATCCGTATGGGACATCCGAACACTGAAGCTTTCTTT
d_call: NA; clone_size: few; j_call: TRBJ2-1; v_call: TRBV7-2; cdr3_aa: CASSAFFREQFF; cdr3_nt: TGTGCCAGCAGCGCATTCTTCAGGGAGCAGTTCTTC
d_call: NA; clone_size: NA; j_call: TRBJ2-5; v_call: TRBV9; cdr3_aa: CASSVGLRGEETQYF; cdr3_nt: TGTGCCAGCAGCGTGGGCTTGAGGGGAGAGGAGACCCAGTACTTC